Following are 20 T cell receptor beta chains from one sample sequenced in a study of a mutant IDH1 vaccine in newly diagnosed glioma (dated by TCRdb to about 2021). Antigens for these TCRs are unknown. The meaning of the sample's time point label: week 35, safety follow-up. A 20-mer mutant IDH1 peptide at 300 micrograms in Montanide made up each vaccine dose, which was injected subcutaneously together with topical imiquimod. The library was obtained by the immunoSEQ multiplex PCR assay. TCRdb limited this immuneACCESS table to in-frame rearrangements with V and J called. A share of clones is missing; checked studies link under half to unresolved V genes, and the rest is unexplained. The sample table holds 34,000 or so clones, of which approximately 77% were seen once. Roughly 14% of the sample is taken by the ten largest. The sequenced sample was PBMCs, obtained from a glioma patient whose treatment included an IDH1 peptide vaccine. These receptors originate from a man aged 25-45 years with glioma.

This clone appeared a few times. The genes are TRBV4-2 and TRBJ1-1; tentative D call: TRBD1 (5 bases). Germline V gene sequence: CDR1 LGHNA, CDR2 YNFKEQ. Trimming left V 3 bases short and J 5 bases short, with 13 bases between. CDR3 length: 14 amino acids. In DNA form, the CDR3 reads TGTGCCAGCAGCCAGGACACCTCAAGGACTGAAGCTTTCTTT. Its protein product is CASSQDTSRTEAFF.

CDR3 sequence: CASIAGPGYTEAFF. CDR3 sequence (DNA): TGCGCCAGCATCGCGGGTCCAGGGTACACTGAAGCTTTCTTT. This rearrangement joins TRBV23-1 to TRBJ1-1; D is possibly TRBD1 (5 bases). TRBV23-1 is recorded as an ORF, its role being uncertain. The V end was cut by 7 bases, the J end by 3 bases, with 15 bases between. There are 14 residues in the CDR3.

The CDR3 protein is CASSLVWGSEQFF. The CDR3 coding sequence is TGCGCCAGCAGCTTGGTGTGGGGGAGTGAGCAGTTCTTC. The chain recombines TRBV5-1 with TRBJ2-1, with D perhaps TRBD1 or TRBD2 (5 bases each). Trimming cost V 0 bases and J 9 bases, with 10 bases left between them. Germline CDR1 reads SGHRS; CDR2 reads YFSETQ. There are 13 residues in the CDR3.

This chain joins TRBV2 and TRBJ1-2; D remains ambiguous. With 4 bases removed from V and 4 bases from J, the gap between germline ends came to 10 bases. CDR1 is SNHLY, CDR2 FYNNEI, per germline. The CDR3 consists of 13 residues. CDR3: CASSVTRSYGYTF. CDR3 in DNA: TGTGCCAGCAGTGTAACCAGGTCCTATGGCTACACCTTC.

This rearrangement joins TRBV4-1 to TRBJ2-1; TRBD2 agrees at 12 bases. The CDR3 is made up of 17 amino acids. Germline CDR1 is MGHRA and CDR2 is YSYEKL. The V segment lost 1 base and the J segment 5 bases; nucleotides outside the gene matches: 6. In DNA form, the CDR3 reads TGCGCCAGCAGCCAAGTGGGGCTAGCGGGAGGGGACAATGAGCAGTTCTTC. It encodes CASSQVGLAGGDNEQFF.

The V gene is TRBV10-3, the J gene TRBJ2-1; D is perhaps TRBD2 (6 bases). This CDR3 region has 14 residues. Germline V gene sequence: CDR1 ENHRY, CDR2 SYGVKD. V lost 6 bases and J lost 4, with 13 bases in between. CDR3 bases: TGTGCCATCAGCCCCGGGACTGAGTACAATGAGCAGTTCTTC. This sequence encodes CAISPGTEYNEQFF.

This clone appeared a few times. The identical CDR3 is also encoded by other nucleotide sequences in the sample. The chain recombines TRBV5-1 with TRBJ1-1; D possibly corresponds to TRBD1 (5 bases). The CDR3 is 13 amino acids. The V end lost 1 base, the J end lost 1 base, and 5 bases lay between the germline ends. CDR1 is SGHRS and CDR2 is YFSETQ in the germline V gene. CDR3 residues: CASSLTGNTEAFF. DNA of the CDR3: TGCGCCAGCAGCTTGACAGGGAACACTGAAGCTTTCTTT.

V gene TRBV9 combines with J gene TRBJ2-7, with unresolved D. The CDR3 is made up of 14 amino acids. Germline CDR1 reads SGDLS; CDR2 reads YYNGEE. V was clipped by 0 bases and J by 4 bases, with 11 bases between them. CDR3 DNA: TGTGCCAGCAGCGTAGTAGCAGGCAGTTACGAGCAGTACTTC. It encodes CASSVVAGSYEQYF.

By its share, this clone is medium-sized (0.01 to 0.1%). The V gene is TRBV6-1, the J gene TRBJ2-2; 10 nucleotides align to TRBD1. The CDR3 spans 14 residues. V dropped 8 bases and J dropped 4; count of bases not matched to a gene: 4. Looked up from germline, CDR1 is MNHNS and CDR2 is SASEGT. The CDR3 coding sequence is TGTGCCAGCCAGGACAGGGGGTTCACCGGGGAGCTGTTTTTT. This translates into CASQDRGFTGELFF.

The chain is built from TRBV6-5 and TRBJ1-3; no clear D gene. CDR3 length equals 11 residues. In germline, CDR1 is MNHEY, CDR2 SVGAGI. V lost 6 bases and J lost 3, with 3 bases in between. The CDR3 DNA sequence: TGTGCCAGCAGCCGTGGAAACACCATATATTTT. It yields the protein CASSRGNTIYF.

The chain uses TRBV4-2 and TRBJ1-2; tentatively, D is TRBD1 (6 bases). Deletions cut 1 base from V and 8 bases from J, with 14 bases between. The length of the CDR3 is 14 residues. Germline V CDR1 and CDR2: LGHNA, YNFKEQ. Here the CDR3 reads CASSQATGYEGYTF. The CDR3 DNA is TGTGCCAGCAGCCAAGCCACAGGGTATGAGGGCTACACCTTC.

This CDR3 is CASGRGSGTFSYNEQFF. CDR3 bases: TGCGCCAGCGGAAGGGGTAGCGGGACCTTCTCCTACAATGAGCAGTTCTTC. This sequence joins TRBV4-1 and TRBJ2-1; 8 bases agree with TRBD2. CDR1 MGHRA and CDR2 YSYEKL come from the germline V gene. With V trimmed by 8 bases and J by 0 bases, 12 bases remained unmatched. CDR3 length equals 17 residues.

The CDR3 DNA reads TGTGCCAGTAGTACCGGGACAGGATCCTTAGGAAGAAACACCATATATTTT. Its protein is CASSTGTGSLGRNTIYF. This rearrangement joins TRBV19 to TRBJ1-3; 8 bases are a match to TRBD1. The J segment lost 5 bases and the V segment lost 4 bases, leaving 13 bases of the junction unmatched. The CDR3 extends over 17 amino acids. Per germline, CDR1 LNHDA and CDR2 SQIVND (reference sequence).

The rearrangement joins TRBV30 to TRBJ1-1, with 8 bases aligning to TRBD1. CDR1 GTSNPN and CDR2 SVGIG come from the germline V gene (reference sequence). The CDR3 has 14 residues. With V trimmed by 6 bases and J by 0 bases, 6 bases remained unmatched. The chain's CDR3 is CACPGQVLNTEAFF. CDR3 sequence (DNA): TGTGCCTGCCCGGGACAGGTTTTGAACACTGAAGCTTTCTTT.

The chain carries TRBV19 and TRBJ2-7, with D uncertain. CDR3 size: 13 residues. Germline CDR1 and CDR2: LNHDA and SQIVND (reference sequence). Trimming shortened V by 4 bases and J by 3 bases, and 10 bases separated the two germline ends. In nucleotides, the CDR3 is TGTGCCAGTAGTACACTCCCTAACTACGAGCAGTACTTC. Amino acid sequence: CASSTLPNYEQYF.

CDR3 amino acids: CASSLGEGYGYTF. The DNA of the CDR3 is TGTGCCAGCAGCTTAGGAGAGGGCTATGGCTACACCTTC. The chain has TRBV7-9 and TRBJ1-2; no clear D. The CDR3 runs to 13 residues. Germline CDR1 is SEHNR and CDR2 is FQNEAQ (reference sequence). The germline V and J ends were trimmed by 1 base and 4 bases, with 7 bases remaining between them.

The chain employs TRBV5-4 and TRBJ1-1; D remains unclear. V shed 2 bases and J shed 5 bases, with 16 bases lying between them. The germline CDR1 and CDR2 sequences are SGHNT and YYREEE (reference sequence). This CDR3 comprises 15 residues. Here the CDR3 DNA reads TGTGCCAGCAGCTTCACCACAGCTGCTGAGACTGAAGCTTTCTTT. This gives the protein CASSFTTAAETEAFF.

The chain joins TRBV27 to TRBJ1-1; D is unclear. This CDR3 contains 12 residues. The ends were cut back, 3 bases at V and 4 bases at J, with 6 bases in the middle. Germline CDR1 and CDR2: MNHEY and SMNVEV (reference sequence). CDR3 in amino acids: CASSLTGTEAFF. The CDR3 nucleotides are TGTGCCAGCAGTTTGACTGGCACTGAAGCTTTCTTT.

The genes are TRBV4-1 and TRBJ1-2, with 7 positions matching TRBD1. The V segment lost 4 bases and the J segment 6 bases; nucleotides outside the gene matches: 11. The CDR3 has 15 amino acids. The germline V gene has CDR1 MGHRA and CDR2 YSYEKL. The CDR3 sequence is CASSLRGGGGHGYTF. CDR3 DNA: TGCGCCAGCAGCCTCCGAGGAGGAGGGGGCCATGGCTACACCTTC.

The rearrangement uses TRBV4-1 and TRBJ1-4; TRBD1 might be the D (5 bases). The CDR3 loop spans 15 amino acids. The ends were cut back, 1 base at V and 5 bases at J, with 11 bases in the middle. Germline CDR1 MGHRA, CDR2 YSYEKL. The CDR3 region has the DNA TGCGCCAGCAGCCAAGTGGGGCACCTCAATGAAAAACTGTTTTTT. Protein sequence: CASSQVGHLNEKLFF.